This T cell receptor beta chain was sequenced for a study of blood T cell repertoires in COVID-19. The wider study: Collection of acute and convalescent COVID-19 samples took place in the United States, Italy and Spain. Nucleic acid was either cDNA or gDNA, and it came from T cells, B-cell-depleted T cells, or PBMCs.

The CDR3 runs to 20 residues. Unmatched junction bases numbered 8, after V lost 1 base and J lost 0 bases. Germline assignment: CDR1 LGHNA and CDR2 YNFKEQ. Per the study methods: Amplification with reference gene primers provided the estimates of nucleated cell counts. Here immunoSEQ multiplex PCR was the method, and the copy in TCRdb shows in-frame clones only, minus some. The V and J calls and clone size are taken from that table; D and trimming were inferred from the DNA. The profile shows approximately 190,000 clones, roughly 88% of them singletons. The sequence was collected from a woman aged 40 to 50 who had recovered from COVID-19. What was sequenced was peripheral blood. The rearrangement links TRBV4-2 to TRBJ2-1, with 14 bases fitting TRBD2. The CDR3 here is CASSQAGTSGRSSSYNEQFF. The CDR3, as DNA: TGTGCCAGCAGCCAAGCCGGGACTAGCGGGAGATCCTCCTCCTACAATGAGCAGTTCTTC.